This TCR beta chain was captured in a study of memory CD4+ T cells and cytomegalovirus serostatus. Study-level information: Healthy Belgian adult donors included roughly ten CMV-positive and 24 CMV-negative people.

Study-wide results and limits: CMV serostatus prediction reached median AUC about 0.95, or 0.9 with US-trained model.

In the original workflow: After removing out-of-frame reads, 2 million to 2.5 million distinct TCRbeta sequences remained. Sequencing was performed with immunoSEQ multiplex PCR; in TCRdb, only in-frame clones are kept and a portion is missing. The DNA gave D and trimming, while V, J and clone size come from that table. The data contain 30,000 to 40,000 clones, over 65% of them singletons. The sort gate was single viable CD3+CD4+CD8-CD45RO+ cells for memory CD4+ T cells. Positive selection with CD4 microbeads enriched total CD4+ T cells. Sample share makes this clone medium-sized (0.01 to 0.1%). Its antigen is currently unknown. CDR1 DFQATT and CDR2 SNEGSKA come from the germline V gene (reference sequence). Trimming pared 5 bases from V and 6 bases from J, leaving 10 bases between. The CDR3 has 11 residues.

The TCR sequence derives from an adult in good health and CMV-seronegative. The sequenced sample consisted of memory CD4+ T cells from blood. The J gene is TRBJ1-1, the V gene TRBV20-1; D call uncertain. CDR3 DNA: TGCAGTGCTGCCATTGGAGCTGAAGCTTTCTTT. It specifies CSAAIGAEAFF.